The T cell receptor (beta chain) under discussion was sequenced for a study of blood T cell repertoires in COVID-19. About the study: PBMCs, B-cell-depleted T cells, or T cells were the source of the cDNA or gDNA that made up the material.

Germline CDR1 is LNHDA and CDR2 is SQIVND (reference sequence). The CDR3 runs 13 residues. Trimming shortened V by 6 bases and J by 7 bases, and 16 bases separated the two germline ends. Produced via immunoSEQ multiplex PCR; TCRdb's table is partial and in-frame only. This table has about 280,000 clones, just under 90% appearing once. Enrolled through a virtual design, the participants were between roughly 18 and 100 years of age and came from some 26 US areas. Participants' own reports of clinical history determined their cohort assignment. The sequenced sample consisted of PBMCs or T cells enriched from blood (not recorded which). This chain connects TRBV19 to TRBJ2-7, with D possibly matching TRBD2 (6 bases). This receptor was obtained from a woman younger than 45 with acute COVID-19. The CDR3 bases are TGTGCCAGTAGGCCATTGGAGGGGCTTGAGCAGTACTTC. Its protein is CASRPLEGLEQYF.